This TCR beta chain emerged from a study of blood T cell repertoires in COVID-19. Study at large: Samples of COVID-19 (acute and convalescent) were obtained from the United States, Italy and Spain. In each case, the material was cDNA or gDNA derived from T cells, B-cell-depleted T cells, or PBMCs.

Per the original data handling: Counts of nucleated cells, estimated from reference gene primer amplification, were obtained. The data were produced by immunoSEQ multiplex PCR, yet TCRdb's version contains in-frame clones alone and is incomplete. V, J and clone size are taken as reported in that table, and D and trimming were inferred from the DNA itself. This table holds roughly 300,000 clones, roughly 86% found once. From germline, CDR1 is SGDLS and CDR2 YYNGEE. The CDR3 spans 13 residues. The V and J ends lost 3 bases and 4 bases, in that order; junction bases with no gene match: 2. This chain joins TRBV9 and TRBJ2-7; 9 nucleotides agree with TRBD1. This clonotype was obtained from a woman aged 45 to 65 with acute or convalescent COVID-19. Sequences were obtained from peripheral blood. CDR3 sequence: CASSEGQGYEQYF. DNA for the CDR3: TGTGCCAGCAGCGAAGGACAGGGGTACGAGCAGTACTTC.